This T cell receptor beta chain was recorded in a study of T cell responses to AZD1222 COVID-19 vaccine. Findings of the study overall: Repertoire sampling occurred only after the peak T cell response.

Comments on this clone: The antigen is unknown.

Per germline, CDR1 SGHVS and CDR2 FQNEAQ. The CDR3 runs to 14 residues. The V end was cut by 2 bases, the J end by 4 bases, with 11 bases between. Sequencing was performed with immunoSEQ multiplex PCR; in TCRdb, only in-frame clones are kept and a portion is missing. The sample carries some 160,000 clones, approximately 90% recorded once. Sequenced material: peripheral blood, taken 28 days after the second AZD1222 dose. This sequence originates from an adult who received the AZD1222 COVID-19 vaccine. The rearrangement uses TRBV7-8 and TRBJ1-1; D remains unclear. The CDR3 reads CASSLSVGRTEAFF. The CDR3 DNA reads TGTGCCAGCAGCTTATCGGTTGGGCGCACTGAAGCTTTCTTT.